The 14 T cell receptor beta chains given below trace back to one sample, sequenced in a study of prognosis after radiotherapy for stage I lung cancer. The TCR beta CDR3 region was amplified from genomic DNA, with two rounds of multiplex PCR being used for the amplification. Each TRBV and TRBJ gene had its own primer in the first PCR round. TCRdb reanalysed the multiplex PCR reads using MiXCR and keeps one entry per CDR3 protein. The sample lists more than 15,000 distinct CDR3 sequences, approximately 45% occurring once. Sequenced here: PBMCs, sampled before or after stereotactic body radiation therapy (not recorded which). These receptors came from a donor of 50 years or more with non-small cell lung cancer.

The chain employs TRBV19 and TRBJ2-7; 7 bases match TRBD2. Germline assignment: CDR1 LNHDA and CDR2 SQIVND (reference sequence). V lost 3 bases, J lost 0 bases, and 11 bases stayed unmatched. The length of the CDR3 is 17 residues. The CDR3 reads CASSIYPSRESSYEQYF. As DNA, the CDR3 is TGTGCCAGTAGTATTTATCCATCGCGGGAGAGCTCCTACGAGCAGTACTTC.

This clonotype was found once. V gene TRBV29-1 combines with J gene TRBJ2-3, with 13 nucleotides matching TRBD2. The CDR3 contains 14 residues. The V gene's germline CDR1 is SQVTM and CDR2 ANQGSEA. J gave up 2 bases and V 6 bases, and 2 bases lay outside the gene matches. CDR3 nucleotides: TGCAGCGTGGGGACTAGCGGGAACACAGATACGCAGTATTTT. It yields the protein CSVGTSGNTDTQYF.

The rearrangement links TRBV5-1 to TRBJ1-2; D not certain. The germline V gene encodes CDR1 SGHRS and CDR2 YFSETQ. Trimming removed 1 base from V and 6 bases from J, with 13 bases in between. CDR3 length: 14 amino acids. CDR3 coding DNA: TGCGCCAGCAGCTTGCGTTTTTTCTGGGATGGCTACACCTTC. This gives the protein CASSLRFFWDGYTF.

The CDR3, as DNA: TGTTCCACTACCAAAGGGGGGCGCGGGAGGGCCCACGAGCAGTACTTC. Its protein is CSTTKGGRGRAHEQYF. The rearrangement uses TRBV11-2 and TRBJ2-7, with TRBD2 matching 9 bases. The CDR3 length is 16 residues. The germline V gene encodes CDR1 SGHAT and CDR2 FQNNGV.

Of note for this clonotype: The CDR3 end shows no conserved phenylalanine or tryptophan, and so a read error is likely. This chain uses TRBV7-3 with TRBJ2-3; tentatively, D is TRBD1 (6 bases). Germline CDR1 is SGHTA and CDR2 is FQGTGA. V was pared by 1 base and J by 2 bases, with 10 bases between. The CDR3 spans 15 residues. This chain's CDR3 is CASSLRQAITDTQYS. The CDR3 DNA is TGTGCCAGCAGCTTAAGACAGGCTATCACAGATACGCAGTATTCT.

The gene calls are TRBV12-3 or TRBV12-4 and TRBJ1-5; the D is unclear. V gave up 1 base and J gave up 2 bases, with 9 bases separating them. This CDR3 is 15 amino acids long. The CDR3 bases are TGTGCCAGCAGTTTAGAACAGTCGGGCAATCAGCCCCAGCATTTT. It is translated as CASSLEQSGNQPQHF.

The chain recombines TRBV29-1 with TRBJ1-1; D call uncertain. This CDR3 has 13 residues. With 7 bases removed from V and 0 bases from J, the gap between germline ends came to 12 bases. The germline V gene has CDR1 SQVTM and CDR2 ANQGSEA. The CDR3 sequence: CSASVQMNTEAFF. CDR3 bases: TGCAGCGCCTCGGTACAGATGAACACTGAAGCTTTCTTT.

This clonotype rates as medium-sized. This chain uses TRBV5-1 with TRBJ1-2; 7 nucleotides line up with TRBD1. The CDR3 totals 16 residues. V lost 4 bases, J lost 1 base, and 10 bases stayed unmatched. Germline values: CDR1 SGHRS, CDR2 YFSETQ. CDR3 loop: CASSDRERIGNYGYTF. The CDR3 DNA sequence: TGCGCCAGCAGCGACAGGGAAAGGATAGGTAACTATGGCTACACCTTC. The entire variable domain, with the rest obtained from reference TRBV5-1 and TRBJ1-2, is as follows: KAGVTQTPRYLIKTRGQQVTLSCSPISGHRSVSWYQQTPGQGLQFLFEYFSETQRNKGNFPGRFSGRQFSNSRSEMNVSTLELGDSALYLCASSDRERIGNYGYTFGSGTRLTVV.

This clonotype showed up many times. The V call is TRBV7-2, the J call TRBJ1-3, with D perhaps matching TRBD1 (5 bases). V lost 5 bases, J lost 4 bases, and 18 bases lay in between. The CDR3 is 16 residues long. Germline lookup yields CDR1 SGHTA and CDR2 FQGNSA. Here the CDR3 reads CASSAIQGRTGNTIYF. DNA of the CDR3: TGTGCCAGCAGCGCCATCCAGGGCAGGACAGGAAACACCATATATTTT.

In this sample, this clonotype turned up many times. The rearrangement joins TRBV15 to TRBJ2-3; weak D call: TRBD1 (5 bases). Trimming cost V 0 bases and J 5 bases, with 9 bases left between them. The length of the CDR3 is 14 residues. Germline assignment: CDR1 LNHNV and CDR2 YYDKDF (reference sequence). The CDR3: CATSRDLGVDTQYF. The CDR3 DNA reads TGTGCCACCAGCAGAGATCTAGGGGTAGATACGCAGTATTTT.

This clonotype appeared a few times. Given a much more abundant clone one base away, this may be a read error. V usage is TRBV27 and J usage is TRBJ1-4; D gene unclear. This CDR3 has 16 residues. CDR1 and CDR2 (germline): MNHEY, SMNVEV (reference sequence). The DNA for the CDR3 is TGTGTCAGCAGTTTATATGGTGGGCAGTTGAATGAAAAACTGTTTTTT. It is translated as CVSSLYGGQLNEKLFF.

Within the sample, this clonotype is medium-sized. The chain uses TRBV28 and TRBJ1-5, with TRBD1 matching 7 bases. The CDR3 runs 14 residues. After removal of 6 bases from V and 4 bases from J, the junction contained 6 bases not matched to a gene. CDR1 and CDR2 from the germline V gene are MDHEN and SYDVKM. CDR3 in DNA: TGTGCCAGCAGCCGAGACAGGGAAAATCAGCCCCAGCATTTT. Its translation is CASSRDRENQPQHF.

Only a few counts were recorded for this clonotype. The chain combines TRBV2 with TRBJ2-2; tentative D call: TRBD2 (5 bases). CDR1 is SNHLY and CDR2 is FYNNEI in the germline V gene. The CDR3 is 14 residues long. Trimming shortened V by 6 bases and J by 4 bases, and 12 bases separated the two germline ends. Here the CDR3 reads CASRAEVGTGELFF. CDR3 DNA: TGTGCCAGCAGAGCGGAGGTCGGCACCGGGGAGCTGTTTTTT.

This clonotype was observed once. The chain combines TRBV6-2 or TRBV6-3 with TRBJ2-7; TRBD1 matches at 7 bases. The germline V gene has CDR1 MNHEY and CDR2 SVGEGT. CDR3 length: 15 amino acids. The V segment lost 7 bases and the J segment 2 bases; nucleotides outside the gene matches: 11. The CDR3 DNA follows: TGTGCCAGCAACCGACAGGGAACTCTTACCTACGAGCAGTACTTC. As protein: CASNRQGTLTYEQYF.